The 9 T cell receptor beta chains given below trace back to one sample, sequenced in a study of cytomegalovirus exposure and HLA in healthy donors. TCRdb's table, derived via immunoSEQ multiplex PCR, lists solely in-frame clones and lacks some. The table lists roughly 140,000 clones, about 89% of them singletons. Sequenced: PBMCs. The receptor set was obtained from a woman aged 18-29 years in good health and CMV-seropositive.

V is TRBV11-2 and J is TRBJ2-5, with no clear D. This CDR3 contains 12 residues. V was trimmed by 5 bases and J by 5 bases, leaving 9 bases between them. Germline-derived CDR1 and CDR2 are SGHAT and FQNNGV. In DNA, the CDR3 is TGTGCCAGCAGCATCGACGGGGAGACCCAGTACTTC. Its protein product is CASSIDGETQYF.

J is TRBJ2-1 and V is TRBV5-6; 9 positions agree with TRBD2. V dropped 0 bases and J dropped 8; count of bases not matched to a gene: 6. The CDR3 loop spans 15 amino acids. Germline CDR1 is SGHDT and CDR2 is YYEEEE. CDR3: CASSLGSGSIDEQFF. In DNA, the CDR3 is TGTGCCAGCAGCTTGGGTAGCGGGAGTATAGATGAGCAGTTCTTC.

The chain has TRBV28 and TRBJ2-1, with 10 positions matching TRBD2. The CDR3 contains 19 residues. V was pared by 7 bases and J by 0 bases, with 15 bases of the junction left unmatched. CDR1 and CDR2 (germline): MDHEN, SYDVKM. DNA for the CDR3: TGTGCCAGCACCCACGAGATTAGCGGGAGGCCGGGCTCCTACAATGAGCAGTTCTTC. It specifies CASTHEISGRPGSYNEQFF.

In its sample, this clone was seen once. The J gene is TRBJ1-1, the V gene TRBV27, with 7 bases identical to TRBD1. The CDR3 covers 15 residues. Germline V CDR1 and CDR2: MNHEY, SMNVEV (reference sequence). The junction had 4 bases not matched to a gene; V was cut back by 3 bases and J by 0 bases. The CDR3 DNA reads TGTGCCAGCAGTTTGGGGACAGCGATGAACACTGAAGCTTTCTTT. Encoded protein: CASSLGTAMNTEAFF.

The rearrangement links TRBV18 to TRBJ2-2; D unresolved. V lost 3 bases and J 12 bases, leaving 11 bases between the germline ends. The germline gives CDR1 KGHSH, CDR2 LQKENI. The CDR3 length is 12 residues. As DNA, the CDR3 is TGTGCCAGCTCACCCCCCCGTAATCAGCTGTTTTTT. As protein: CASSPPRNQLFF. Variable domain in full (rest from reference TRBV18 and TRBJ2-2): NAGVMQNPRHLVRRRGQEARLRCSPMKGHSHVYWYRQLPEEGLKFMVYLQKENIIDESGMPKERFSAEFPKEGPSILRIQQVVRGDSAAYFCASSPPRNQLFFGEGSRLTVL.

This clone occurred once. The chain links TRBV5-1 to TRBJ2-1; D is undetermined. V was shortened by 2 bases and J by 0 bases, with 6 bases between the two germline ends. In germline, CDR1 is SGHRS, CDR2 YFSETQ. The CDR3 runs 14 residues. The CDR3 sequence is CASSFRSSYNEQFF. The CDR3 DNA is TGCGCCAGCAGCTTCCGGAGCTCCTACAATGAGCAGTTCTTC.

The chain links TRBV30 to TRBJ2-7; TRBD1 might be the D (8 bases). The ends were cut back, 5 bases at V and 9 bases at J, with 20 bases in the middle. Germline CDR1 and CDR2: GTSNPN and SVGIG (reference sequence). CDR3 size: 13 residues. The chain's CDR3 is CAWLQGGGSGQYF. The CDR3 DNA follows: TGTGCCTGGCTACAGGGGGGGGGATCAGGGCAGTACTTC. Based on the CDR3 plus reference TRBV30 and TRBJ2-7, the full variable domain is SQTIHQWPATLVQPVGSPLSLECTVEGTSNPNLYWYRQAAGRGLQLLFYSVGIGQISSEVPQNLSASRPQDRQFILSSKKLLLSDSGFYLCAWLQGGGSGQYFGPGTRLTVT.

The chain combines TRBV28 with TRBJ1-1, with TRBD1 matching 7 bases. V lost 7 bases to trimming and J lost 0 bases; unmatched junction nucleotides: 5. The CDR3 has 14 residues. Germline loops: CDR1 MDHEN, CDR2 SYDVKM. CDR3 residues: CASKFGQVNTEAFF. The CDR3 coding sequence is TGTGCCAGCAAATTCGGACAGGTGAACACTGAAGCTTTCTTT.

J is TRBJ2-2 and V is TRBV4-1; 13 nucleotides agree with TRBD2. This CDR3 is 18 amino acids long. V gave up 0 bases and J gave up 7 bases; unmatched junction bases: 8. Per germline, CDR1 MGHRA and CDR2 YSYEKL. The CDR3 reads CASSQDRGLAGLGGELFF. The CDR3 DNA follows: TGCGCCAGCAGCCAAGACAGGGGACTAGCGGGATTAGGCGGGGAGCTGTTTTTT.